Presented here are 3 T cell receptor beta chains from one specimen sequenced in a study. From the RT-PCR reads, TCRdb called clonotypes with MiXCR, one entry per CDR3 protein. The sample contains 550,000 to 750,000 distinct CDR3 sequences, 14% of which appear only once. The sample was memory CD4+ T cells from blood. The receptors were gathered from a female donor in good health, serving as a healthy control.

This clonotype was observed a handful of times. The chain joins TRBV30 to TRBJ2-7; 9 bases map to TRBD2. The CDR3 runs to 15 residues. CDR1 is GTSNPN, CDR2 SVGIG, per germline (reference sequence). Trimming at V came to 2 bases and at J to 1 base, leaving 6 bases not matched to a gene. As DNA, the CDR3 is TGTGCCTGGAGTTTCCTAGCGGGGCGTTCCTACGAGCAGTACTTC. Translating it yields CAWSFLAGRSYEQYF.

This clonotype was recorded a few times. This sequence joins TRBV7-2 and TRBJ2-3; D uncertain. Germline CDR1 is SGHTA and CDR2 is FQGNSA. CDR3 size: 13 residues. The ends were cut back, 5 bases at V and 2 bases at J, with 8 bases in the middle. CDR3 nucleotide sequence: TGTGCCAGCAGCCGAGGACCCACAGATACGCAGTATTTT. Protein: CASSRGPTDTQYF.

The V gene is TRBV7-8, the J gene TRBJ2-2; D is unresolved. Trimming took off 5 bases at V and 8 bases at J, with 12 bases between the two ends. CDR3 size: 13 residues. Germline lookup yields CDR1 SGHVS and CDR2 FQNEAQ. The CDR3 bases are TGTGCCAGCAGCCTAGACCTGGAAGGGGAGCTGTTTTTT. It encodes CASSLDLEGELFF.